This entry is about one T cell receptor (beta chain). These data come from a study of control samples from healthy donors and cancer patients. V dropped 8 bases and J dropped 1 base, with 12 bases sitting between them. The CDR3 runs 14 residues. Germline V CDR1 and CDR2: MDHEN, SYDVKM. TCRdb's copy holds only in-frame clones and misses some; the assay was immunoSEQ multiplex PCR. The profile shows under 75,000 clones, 85% of them singletons. This sequence was found in a man aged 40-50 years in good health. Sequences were obtained from blood. The J gene is TRBJ1-5, the V gene TRBV28; D possibly corresponds to TRBD1 (5 bases). The CDR3 loop reads CASGGRASNQPQHF. CDR3 sequence (DNA): TGTGCCAGCGGTGGCAGGGCGAGCAATCAGCCCCAGCATTTT.